Shown below are 19 T cell receptor beta chains from a single sample sequenced in a study of blood T cell repertoires in COVID-19. Some clones are missing from TCRdb's copy, which holds only in-frame ones; the method was immunoSEQ multiplex PCR. The data hold more than 50,000 clones, with roughly 88% observed a single time. Material: peripheral blood. The receptors derive from a human donor in a cohort sampled during active COVID-19.

The chain carries TRBV6-2 or TRBV6-3 and TRBJ2-1; 8 bases align to TRBD2. V shed 6 bases and J 1 base; nucleotides not matched to a gene: 5. Germline V gene data show CDR1 as MNHEY and CDR2 as SVGEGT. This CDR3 is 15 amino acids long. CDR3 protein: CASSFSGVSYNEQFF. The CDR3 nucleotides read TGTGCCAGCAGCTTTAGCGGGGTTTCCTACAATGAGCAGTTCTTC.

The rearrangement uses TRBV7-2 and TRBJ1-6, with D perhaps TRBD1 (6 bases). The V gene's germline CDR1 is SGHTA and CDR2 FQGNSA. The V end lost 4 bases, the J end lost 10 bases, and 17 bases lay between the germline ends. This CDR3 region has 15 residues. The CDR3 nucleotides are TGTGCCAGCAGCTCCCAACAGGGAACGGCCTCACCCCTCCACTTT. Translated: CASSSQQGTASPLHF. The variable domain in full, completed from reference TRBV7-2 and TRBJ1-6, reads GAGVSQSPSNKVTEKGKDVELRCDPISGHTALYWYRQSLGQGLEFLIYFQGNSAPDKSGLPSDRFSAERTGGSVSTLTIQRTQQEDSAVYLCASSSQQGTASPLHFGNGTRLTVT.

V usage is TRBV2 and J usage is TRBJ2-5, with TRBD2 identical over 14 bases. Unmatched junction bases numbered 12, after V lost 10 bases and J lost 2 bases. This CDR3 has 17 residues. In germline, CDR1 is SNHLY, CDR2 FYNNEI. The CDR3 DNA is TGTGCCATCCCGACCGGGACTAGCGGGAGTCGGCAAGAGACCCAGTACTTC. Its translation: CAIPTGTSGSRQETQYF.

The chain employs TRBV2 and TRBJ2-7, with D possibly being TRBD1 (6 bases). CDR1 and CDR2 from the germline V gene are SNHLY and FYNNEI. The CDR3 has 15 amino acids. V was shortened by 5 bases and J by 7 bases, with 21 bases between the two germline ends. The CDR3 DNA sequence: TGTGCCAGCAGTCCTTCGGGCAGGGGCAAGGATGAGCAGTACTTC. This encodes CASSPSGRGKDEQYF.

The genes are TRBV29-1 and TRBJ2-5; TRBD2 agrees at 14 bases. Trimming cost V 4 bases and J 4 bases; bases outside gene matches: 5. The CDR3 is 15 amino acids. CDR1 and CDR2 from the germline V gene are SQVTM and ANQGSEA. CDR3: CSVVGTSGSSETQYF. CDR3 nucleotides: TGCAGCGTTGTCGGGACTAGCGGGAGCTCAGAGACCCAGTACTTC. The whole variable domain, remainder taken from reference TRBV29-1 and TRBJ2-5, is SAVISQKPSRDICQRGTSLTIQCQVDSQVTMMFWYRQQPGQSLTLIATANQGSEATYESGFVIDKFPISRPNLTFSTLTVSNMSPEDSSIYLCSVVGTSGSSETQYFGPGTRLLVL.

CDR3 residues: CASSQEGRKTNEKLFF. The DNA of the CDR3 is TGTGCCAGCAGCCAAGAAGGGAGGAAAACTAATGAAAAACTGTTTTTT. V and J are TRBV3-1 (or the pseudogene TRBV3-2) and TRBJ1-4; unclear D gene. The CDR3 is made up of 16 amino acids. Germline-derived CDR1 and CDR2 are LGHDT and YNNKEL (reference sequence). The V gene lost 0 bases and the J gene lost 1 base, with 9 bases spanning the gap.

The rearrangement uses TRBV7-2 and TRBJ2-7; TRBD1 aligns across 9 bases. Trimming removed 4 bases from V and 2 bases from J; junction bases left unmatched: 3. This CDR3 comprises 14 residues. Germline CDR1 SGHTA, CDR2 FQGNSA. CDR3 DNA sequence: TGTGCCAGCAGCTCGGACAGGGGTACCTACGAGCAGTACTTC. Translated, it gives CASSSDRGTYEQYF. The whole variable domain, filled in from reference TRBV7-2 and TRBJ2-7, reads GAGVSQSPSNKVTEKGKDVELRCDPISGHTALYWYRQSLGQGLEFLIYFQGNSAPDKSGLPSDRFSAERTGGSVSTLTIQRTQQEDSAVYLCASSSDRGTYEQYFGPGTRLTVT.

The chain recombines TRBV18 with TRBJ1-2, with TRBD1 identical over 7 bases. V was clipped by 3 bases and J by 2 bases; unmatched bases: 6. The CDR3 loop spans 15 amino acids. The germline V gene has CDR1 KGHSH and CDR2 LQKENI. The CDR3 nucleotides read TGTGCCAGCTCACCCGGGACAGCAGCCAACTATGGCTACACCTTC. Its protein product is CASSPGTAANYGYTF. Together with reference TRBV18 and TRBJ1-2, the CDR3 gives the full variable domain: NAGVMQNPRHLVRRRGQEARLRCSPMKGHSHVYWYRQLPEEGLKFMVYLQKENIIDESGMPKERFSAEFPKEGPSILRIQQVVRGDSAAYFCASSPGTAANYGYTFGSGTRLTVV.

The chain links TRBV5-4 to TRBJ1-6; TRBD1 is a possible D gene (6 bases). This CDR3 spans 12 amino acids. V was clipped by 5 bases and J by 10 bases, with 10 bases between them. Germline V gene lookup returns CDR1 SGHNT and CDR2 YYREEE (reference sequence). The CDR3 bases are TGTGCCAGCAGTTGGGGGCGATCACCCCTCCACTTT. It translates to CASSWGRSPLHF.

The chain employs TRBV3-1 (or the pseudogene TRBV3-2) and TRBJ2-7, with TRBD2 identical over 7 bases. Looked up from germline, CDR1 is LGHDT and CDR2 is YNNKEL (reference sequence). With V trimmed by 6 bases and J by 3 bases, 5 bases remained unmatched. This CDR3 is built from 13 residues. DNA for the CDR3: TGTGCCAGCAGGCGCGGGAGCAGCTACGAGCAGTACTTC. Its translation: CASRRGSSYEQYF.

The gene calls are TRBV10-3 and TRBJ2-1, with D tentatively TRBD2 (6 bases). Per germline, CDR1 ENHRY and CDR2 SYGVKD. V was cut by 10 bases and J by 8 bases, with 18 bases left in between. This CDR3 contains 13 residues. DNA of the CDR3: TGTGCCACCGGGGGTGGGGTAATCGATGAGCAGTTCTTC. Protein product: CATGGGVIDEQFF.

The V gene is TRBV9, the J gene TRBJ1-6, with 7 bases fitting TRBD1. This CDR3 is 17 amino acids long. The junction had 10 bases not matched to a gene; V was cut back by 0 bases and J by 7 bases. Germline CDR1 and CDR2: SGDLS and YYNGEE. The chain's CDR3 is CASSVGPRTGTNSPLHF. The CDR3 bases are TGTGCCAGCAGCGTAGGACCCCGGACAGGCACGAATTCACCCCTCCACTTT.

The chain recombines TRBV7-9 with TRBJ1-2; 8 bases fit TRBD1. Looked up from germline, CDR1 is SEHNR and CDR2 is FQNEAQ (reference sequence). The ends lost 5 bases at V and 8 bases at J; junction bases unmatched: 13. CDR3 length equals 15 residues. This chain's CDR3 is CASSHPSGGDGGYTF. For the CDR3, the DNA is TGTGCCAGCAGCCACCCGTCAGGGGGCGATGGGGGCTACACCTTC.

The chain carries TRBV20-1 and TRBJ2-1; 9 positions agree with TRBD2. CDR3 length: 15 amino acids. CDR1 and CDR2 (germline): DFQATT, SNEGSKA (reference sequence). With 3 bases clipped from V and 3 bases from J, the junction kept 6 bases outside the gene matches. The CDR3 nucleotides read TGCAGTGCTAGTCCGACTAGCGGATTCTACAATGAGCAGTTCTTC. Protein product: CSASPTSGFYNEQFF.

The rearrangement uses TRBV24-1 and TRBJ2-5, with D uncertain. The CDR3 consists of 13 residues. Germline V gives CDR1 KGHDR, CDR2 SFDVKD. Deletions cut 3 bases from V and 4 bases from J, with 8 bases between. CDR3 sequence (DNA): TGTGCCACCAGTGATGAGTCTATAGAGACCCAGTACTTC. Protein sequence: CATSDESIETQYF.

The V and J genes are TRBV6-4 and TRBJ1-5; TRBD1 matches at 7 bases. Germline CDR1 reads MRHNA; CDR2 reads SNTAGT. V lost 1 base and J lost 1; bases outside the gene matches: 19. This CDR3 has 21 residues. This chain's CDR3 is CASSDFIKGARKTMSNQPQHF. In DNA, the CDR3 is TGTGCCAGCAGTGACTTTATTAAGGGGGCGCGTAAGACCATGAGCAATCAGCCCCAGCATTTT.

J is TRBJ2-1 and V is TRBV2; the D gene is possibly TRBD2 (7 bases). V was trimmed by 10 bases and J by 2 bases, leaving 18 bases between them. CDR3 size: 15 residues. Germline CDR1 and CDR2: SNHLY and FYNNEI. The CDR3 loop is CATFGGGGAYNEQFF. CDR3 in DNA: TGTGCCACCTTCGGGGGAGGGGGGGCCTACAATGAGCAGTTCTTC.

This chain links TRBV30 with TRBJ1-2, with D unresolved. The germline V and J ends were trimmed by 0 bases and 6 bases, with 5 bases remaining between them. Looked up from germline, CDR1 is GTSNPN and CDR2 is SVGIG (reference sequence). The CDR3 consists of 11 residues. CDR3 nucleotides: TGTGCCTGGAGTGTCGGTAATGGCTACACCTTC. Translating gives CAWSVGNGYTF.

The chain joins TRBV19 to TRBJ1-1, with D unclear. The CDR3 has 12 amino acids. The V gene's germline CDR1 is LNHDA and CDR2 SQIVND (reference sequence). Between the trimmed V and J ends, which lost 4 bases and 10 bases, there was a span of 13 bases. This CDR3 is CASSTRSSRAFF. Written as DNA, the CDR3 is TGTGCCAGTAGTACCCGGTCAAGCCGAGCTTTCTTT.